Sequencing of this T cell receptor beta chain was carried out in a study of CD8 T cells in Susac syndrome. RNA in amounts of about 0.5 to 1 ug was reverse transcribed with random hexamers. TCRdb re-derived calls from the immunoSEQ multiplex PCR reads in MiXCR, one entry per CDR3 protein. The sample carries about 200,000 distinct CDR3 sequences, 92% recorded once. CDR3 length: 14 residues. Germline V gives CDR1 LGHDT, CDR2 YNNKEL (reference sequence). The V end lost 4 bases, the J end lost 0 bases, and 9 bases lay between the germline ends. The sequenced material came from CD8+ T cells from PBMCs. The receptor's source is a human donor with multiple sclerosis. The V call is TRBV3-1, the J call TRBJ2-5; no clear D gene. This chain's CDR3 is CASSPYFYQETQYF. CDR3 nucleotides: TGTGCCAGCAGCCCTTATTTCTACCAAGAGACCCAGTACTTC.